This T cell receptor beta chain was sequenced during a study of beta chain features in type 1 diabetes. Study results and limitations: When cDNA is sequenced, cells with high TCR expression could be over-represented.

The CDR3 is 12 residues long. Germline V gene data show CDR1 as SGHTA and CDR2 as FQGNSA. V shed 5 bases and J shed 5 bases, with 9 bases lying between them. Of the isolated RNA, all was reverse transcribed, and so the sequenced material was expressed TCRB transcripts. The table came from immunoSEQ multiplex PCR; TCRdb's copy has only in-frame clones and leaves some out. Found here are around 99,000 clones, roughly 40% of them singletons; the top ten hold roughly 0.07%. Comment on this clone: As yet, its antigen is unknown.

Donors underwent one heparinised blood draw, about 0.12 L on average. This TCR came from a woman in her late teens or twenties in good health. V usage is TRBV7-2 and J usage is TRBJ1-1; D not resolved. Sequencing input: stem cell memory CD4+ T cells from blood. CDR3 nucleotide sequence: TGTGCCAGCAGCCTCCCGGGAACTGAAGCTTTCTTT. Its translation: CASSLPGTEAFF.